This paragraph covers one T cell receptor (beta chain) sequence. Assay used: immunoSEQ multiplex PCR; TCRdb lists only in-frame clones, some missing. Of around 32,000 clones in the sample, around four fifths are singletons; the top ten hold roughly 2.5%. V was clipped by 2 bases and J by 0 bases; unmatched bases: 3. CDR3 length: 15 residues. Germline assignment: CDR1 SEHNR and CDR2 FQNEAQ (reference sequence). This record belongs to a study of STAT5B mutations in CD4+ large granular lymphocyte leukemia. Sample: CD4+ T cells from blood buffy coats. The rearrangement uses TRBV7-9 and TRBJ2-5; 7 nucleotides align to TRBD2. The sequence derives from a human donor in good health. DNA of the CDR3: TGTGCCAGCAGCTTACCCCTAGCGGACCAAGAGACCCAGTACTTC. It codes for CASSLPLADQETQYF.